This T cell receptor beta chain was retrieved from a study of T-cell reconstitution after alpha-beta-depleted transplantation in children. The sample holds a few counts of this clonotype. During its preparation, the TCRbeta library received unique molecular identifiers. In TCRdb, the PCR reads were re-called with MiXCR into one record per CDR3 protein. The sample carries some 600,000 distinct CDR3 sequences, approximately 12% recorded once. Germline CDR1 and CDR2: DFQATT and SNEGSKA (reference sequence). The CDR3 sequence is 17 residues long. With 3 bases clipped from V and 4 bases from J, the junction kept 17 bases outside the gene matches.

This sequence originates from a male patient between 10 and 17 years old who had a stem cell transplant for acute myeloid leukemia, so the T cells may come from the graft donor. The sequencing here drew on PBMCs, mostly from graft donor cells, taken 360 days after TCRalphabeta/CD19-depleted stem cell transplant. The chain combines TRBV20-1 with TRBJ2-5; 7 positions match TRBD1. The CDR3 here is CSASLPGGRLSGETQYF. The CDR3 nucleotides read TGCAGTGCTAGCCTTCCAGGGGGACGGTTGTCTGGAGAGACCCAGTACTTC.